Described below is a single T cell receptor beta chain sequence and its context. As yet, its antigen is unknown. The sample belongs to a study of T cell responses to AZD1222 COVID-19 vaccine. Study-level findings and limits: Among the donors, most were white British and more were female, and clonal diversity was possibly underestimated.

Per the germline V gene, CDR1 is SGHTA and CDR2 is FQGNSA. The CDR3 length is 13 residues. V was shortened by 5 bases and J by 6 bases, with 10 bases between the two germline ends. Assay: immunoSEQ multiplex PCR; the TCRdb copy retains only in-frame clones and omits some. The table shows nearly 80,000 clones, with approximately 80% occurring only once. This clonotype was obtained from an adult in good health. The input for sequencing was peripheral blood, taken on day 0 of AZD1222 vaccination. The V call is TRBV7-2, the J call TRBJ2-2; a weak D match, TRBD2 (6 bases). The CDR3 is CASSGRRSGELFF. The CDR3 nucleotides read TGTGCCAGCAGCGGGAGGAGGTCCGGGGAGCTGTTTTTT.